The 15 T cell receptor beta chains given below trace back to one sample, sequenced in a study of blood T cells in healthy people across ages. Together with a sample-barcoded 5' primer, a J-beta primer mix was included in a second PCR lasting roughly 6 to 12 cycles. TCRdb passed the 5' RACE reads through MiXCR, listing each CDR3 protein once. Of 800,000 to 1,300,000 distinct CDR3 sequences listed, under 30% are singletons. Another study also made use of these data, one on T cells of mothers and their children.

Sequencing used blood. The receptors here all came from a girl aged 2 to 10 in good health.

A few counts support this clonotype. The chain uses TRBV20-1 and TRBJ2-5; D uncertain. V was clipped by 2 bases and J by 7 bases, with 17 bases between them. CDR3 length: 14 residues. In germline, CDR1 is DFQATT, CDR2 SNEGSKA (reference sequence). CDR3 in DNA: TGCAGTGCTAGACGCCGCGACCGTGTAGGGACCCAGTACTTC. It encodes CSARRRDRVGTQYF.

This chain connects TRBV18 to TRBJ2-7, with TRBD1 matching 8 bases. With 0 bases clipped from V and 3 bases from J, the junction kept 1 base outside the gene matches. This CDR3 spans 14 amino acids. Germline CDR1 and CDR2: KGHSH and LQKENI. The CDR3 region has the DNA TGTGCCAGCTCACCACCGGACAGGGACTACGAGCAGTACTTC. It translates to CASSPPDRDYEQYF.

This chain connects TRBV2 to TRBJ2-3; D is unresolved. Germline assignment: CDR1 SNHLY and CDR2 FYNNEI. This CDR3 region has 11 residues. The germline V and J ends were trimmed by 6 bases and 6 bases, with 7 bases remaining between them. In DNA form, the CDR3 reads TGTGCCAGCAGAAGGGTGGATACGCAGTATTTT. Protein product: CASRRVDTQYF.

This clonotype was seen a few times. One junction end disagrees with the germline gene, perhaps due to a read error. The chain combines TRBV4-1 with TRBJ1-2, with D unresolved. The CDR3 spans 14 residues. Germline-derived CDR1 and CDR2 are MGHRA and YSYEKL. CDR3 nucleotide sequence: TGCGCCAGCAGCCAAGATCCGGGTAACTTTGGCTACACCTTC. Residues: CASSQDPGNFGYTF.

This chain links TRBV4-1 with TRBJ2-7; D is undetermined. The germline CDR1 and CDR2 sequences are MGHRA and YSYEKL. The CDR3 covers 15 residues. Trimming shortened V by 3 bases and J by 3 bases, and 15 bases separated the two germline ends. The CDR3 is CASSHSNPGDYEQYF. The CDR3 DNA follows: TGCGCCAGCAGCCACTCCAACCCCGGAGACTACGAGCAGTACTTC.

This clonotype has a handful of counts. The rearrangement uses TRBV4-1 and TRBJ1-1; D is ambiguous. There are 14 residues in the CDR3. CDR1 MGHRA and CDR2 YSYEKL come from the germline V gene. V was shortened by 2 bases and J by 1 base, with 8 bases between the two germline ends. The CDR3 loop is CASSQKSGNTEAFF. DNA of the CDR3: TGCGCCAGCAGCCAAAAATCAGGGAACACTGAAGCTTTCTTT.

The CDR3 DNA follows: TGCAGCGTCACCCGACCAAGTGAGCAGTTCTTC. Its translation is CSVTRPSEQFF. J is TRBJ2-1 and V is TRBV29-1; D remains ambiguous. Germline CDR1 is SQVTM and CDR2 is ANQGSEA. V lost 6 bases, J lost 9 bases, and 12 bases lay in between. The CDR3 totals 11 residues.

This clonotype was counted between two and nine times. This chain links TRBV4-3 with TRBJ2-5; D tentatively fits TRBD1 or TRBD2 (6 bases each). There are 15 residues in the CDR3. The V end lost 0 bases, the J end lost 4 bases, and 12 bases lay between the germline ends. Germline V lookup: CDR1 LGHNA, CDR2 YSLEER. The CDR3 loop is CASSQDLGGRETQYF. The CDR3 region has the DNA TGCGCCAGCAGCCAAGATTTGGGGGGCCGAGAGACCCAGTACTTC.

This clonotype was observed at least ten times. The chain couples TRBV29-1 to TRBJ2-7; no firm D call. The germline V and J ends were trimmed by 4 bases and 3 bases, with 4 bases remaining between them. The CDR3 is 10 amino acids. In germline, CDR1 is SQVTM, CDR2 ANQGSEA. CDR3 residues: CSVGGYEQYF. CDR3 DNA sequence: TGCAGCGTTGGGGGCTACGAGCAGTACTTC.

This clonotype was recorded a few times. This chain connects TRBV29-1 to TRBJ2-1, with D perhaps matching TRBD1 (5 bases). Trimming removed 4 bases at V and 0 bases at J, with 13 bases between. Germline CDR1 SQVTM, CDR2 ANQGSEA. The CDR3 is 15 amino acids. DNA for the CDR3: TGCAGCGTTGGGAACAGGATCAGCTCCTACAATGAGCAGTTCTTC. Its protein is CSVGNRISSYNEQFF.

The chain joins TRBV6-5 to TRBJ2-2; D is unresolved. Germline V gene lookup returns CDR1 MNHEY and CDR2 SVGAGI. V gave up 0 bases and J gave up 5 bases, with 13 bases separating them. This CDR3 has 16 amino acids. The CDR3 sequence: CASSYSWSKGTGELFF. CDR3 DNA sequence: TGTGCCAGCAGTTACTCGTGGTCGAAGGGAACCGGGGAGCTGTTTTTT.

The gene calls are TRBV28 and TRBJ1-2, with a weak D call TRBD1 (5 bases). The V end lost 5 bases, the J end lost 5 bases, and 15 bases lay between the germline ends. The CDR3 runs to 14 residues. Germline V gene lookup returns CDR1 MDHEN and CDR2 SYDVKM. CDR3 residues: CASSPLDSGYGYTF. DNA for the CDR3: TGTGCCAGCAGTCCTCTCGACAGTGGGTATGGCTACACCTTC.

This rearrangement joins TRBV12-3 or TRBV12-4 to TRBJ2-1, with 14 bases identical to TRBD2. The CDR3 loop spans 16 amino acids. V lost 6 bases to trimming and J lost 7 bases; unmatched junction nucleotides: 8. The DNA of the CDR3 is TGTGCCAGCAGCCGACCGGGACTAGCGGGAGCTAATGAGCAGTTCTTC. It codes for CASSRPGLAGANEQFF.

The chain employs TRBV5-5 and TRBJ1-4; no clear D gene. CDR1 SGHKS and CDR2 YYEKEE come from the germline V gene (reference sequence). The CDR3 runs to 14 residues. Trimming pared 5 bases from V and 5 bases from J, leaving 13 bases between. The CDR3 DNA follows: TGTGCCAGCAGGCTGGGTCGGATAAATGAAAAACTGTTTTTT. It translates to CASRLGRINEKLFF.

This clonotype was detected only a few times. The V and J genes are TRBV29-1 and TRBJ2-2, with a tentative D call TRBD1 (5 bases). Per germline, CDR1 SQVTM and CDR2 ANQGSEA. CDR3 length: 13 amino acids. V was cut by 7 bases and J by 3 bases, with 12 bases left in between. DNA for the CDR3: TGCAGCGGCAGGGAAATAGACACCGGGGAGCTGTTTTTT. Encoded protein: CSGREIDTGELFF.